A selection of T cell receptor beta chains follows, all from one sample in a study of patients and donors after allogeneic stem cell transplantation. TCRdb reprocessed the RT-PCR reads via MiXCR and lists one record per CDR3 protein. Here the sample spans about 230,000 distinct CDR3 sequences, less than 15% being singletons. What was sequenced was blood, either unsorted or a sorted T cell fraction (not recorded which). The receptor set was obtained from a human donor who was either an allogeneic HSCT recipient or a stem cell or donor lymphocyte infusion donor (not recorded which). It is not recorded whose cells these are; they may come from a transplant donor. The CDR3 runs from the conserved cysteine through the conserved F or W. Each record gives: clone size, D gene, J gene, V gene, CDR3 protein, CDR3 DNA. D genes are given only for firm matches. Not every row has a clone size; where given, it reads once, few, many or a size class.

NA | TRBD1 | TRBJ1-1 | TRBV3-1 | CASSQDTAGTGGTEAFF | TGTGCCAGCAGCCAGGATACGGCCGGGACAGGGGGCACTGAAGCTTTCTTT
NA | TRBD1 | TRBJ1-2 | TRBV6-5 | CASSSADRAWGYTF | TGTGCCAGCAGTTCGGCCGACAGGGCTTGGGGCTACACCTTC
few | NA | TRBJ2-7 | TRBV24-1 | CATQRGSGAYEQYF | TGTGCCACCCAAAGGGGTAGCGGAGCCTACGAGCAGTACTTC
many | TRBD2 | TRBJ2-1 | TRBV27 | CASALAGMTEQFF | TGTGCCAGCGCCCTAGCGGGGATGACTGAGCAGTTCTTC
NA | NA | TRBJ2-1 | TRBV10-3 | CAIGGAGGEQFF | TGTGCCATCGGGGGGGCCGGTGGTGAGCAGTTCTTC
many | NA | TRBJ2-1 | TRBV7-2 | CASSLGGRRVF | TGTGCCAGCAGCTTAGGGGGTAGGCGGGTCTTC
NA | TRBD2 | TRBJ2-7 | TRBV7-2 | CASSLGALAGGHEQYF | TGTGCCAGCAGCTTAGGGGCGCTAGCGGGGGGGCACGAGCAGTACTTC
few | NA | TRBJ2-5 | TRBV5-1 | CASSLIGATQYF | TGCGCCAGCAGCTTAATAGGAGCGACCCAGTACTTC
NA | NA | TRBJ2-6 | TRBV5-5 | CASSPNWGSGANVLTF | TGTGCCAGCAGCCCCAACTGGGGGAGTGGGGCCAACGTCCTGACTTTC
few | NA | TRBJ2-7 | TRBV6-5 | CASSLAPPRRARHYEQYF | TGTGCCAGCAGTTTAGCCCCCCCACGACGGGCGCGACACTACGAGCAGTACTTC
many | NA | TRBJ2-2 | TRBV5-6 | CASSVGIGNTGELFF | TGTGCCAGCAGCGTAGGGATTGGGAACACCGGGGAGCTGTTTTTT
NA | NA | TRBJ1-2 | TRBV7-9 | CASSADRYGYTF | TGTGCCAGCAGCGCCGACAGATATGGCTACACCTTC
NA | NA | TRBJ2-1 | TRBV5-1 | CASSLGTFSYNEQFF | TGCGCCAGCAGCTTAGGGACCTTCTCCTACAATGAGCAGTTCTTC
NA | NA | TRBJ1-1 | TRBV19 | CASSRGDWSTEAFF | TGTGCCAGTAGCCGAGGGGACTGGAGTACTGAAGCTTTCTTT
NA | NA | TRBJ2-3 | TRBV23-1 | CASSQSIGASTDTQYF | TGCGCCAGCAGTCAATCCATAGGGGCCAGCACAGATACGCAGTATTTT
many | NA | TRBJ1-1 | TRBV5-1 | CASSPWGDLNTEAFF | TGCGCCAGCAGCCCATGGGGGGACCTGAACACTGAAGCTTTCTTT
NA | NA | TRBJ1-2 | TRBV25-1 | CASSGPYGYTF | TGTGCCAGCAGCGGGCCCTATGGCTACACCTTC
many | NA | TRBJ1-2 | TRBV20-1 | CSASVGGEVRYTF | TGCAGTGCTAGTGTTGGGGGGGAGGTTAGGTATACCTTC
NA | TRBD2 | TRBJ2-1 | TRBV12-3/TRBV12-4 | CASSSTLPSGNSYSEQFF | TGTGCCAGCAGTTCCACCCTCCCTAGCGGGAACTCCTACAGTGAGCAGTTCTTC
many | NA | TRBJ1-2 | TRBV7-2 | CASSLRGEGVWGYTF | TGTGCCAGCAGCTTAAGGGGTGAAGGCGTTTGGGGCTACACCTTC
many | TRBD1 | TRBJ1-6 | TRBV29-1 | CSVVGTGIFSPLHF | TGCAGCGTTGTGGGGACAGGGATCTTTTCACCCCTCCACTTT
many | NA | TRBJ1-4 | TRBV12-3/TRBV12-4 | CASSLRDMSREKLFF | TGTGCCAGCAGTTTAAGAGACATGAGCCGTGAAAAACTGTTTTTT
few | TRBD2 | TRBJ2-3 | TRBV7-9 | CASSLTASGGDTQYF | TGTGCCAGCAGCTTAACGGCTAGCGGAGGGGATACGCAGTATTTT
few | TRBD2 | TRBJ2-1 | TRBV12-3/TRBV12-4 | CASSPPTGTSSYNEQFF | TGTGCCAGCAGTCCACCGACCGGGACTAGCTCCTACAATGAGCAGTTCTTC